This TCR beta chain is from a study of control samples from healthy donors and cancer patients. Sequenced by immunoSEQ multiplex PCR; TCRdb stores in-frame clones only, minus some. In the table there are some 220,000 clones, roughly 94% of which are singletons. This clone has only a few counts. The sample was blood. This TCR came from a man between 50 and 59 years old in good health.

CDR3 protein: CAISEARGVRGYTF. The CDR3 DNA follows: TGTGCCATCAGTGAGGCCCGGGGGGTTAGGGGCTACACCTTC. This chain links TRBV10-3 with TRBJ1-2; D is possibly TRBD1 (5 bases). The V gene lost 2 bases and the J gene lost 8 bases, with 15 bases spanning the gap. The CDR3 totals 14 residues. The germline gives CDR1 ENHRY, CDR2 SYGVKD.